This T cell receptor (beta chain) was obtained from a study of CD8+ T cells in alopecia areata. Starting from PBMCs, sorting isolated CD4+ and CD8+ T cells. The germline V and J ends were trimmed by 8 bases and 5 bases, with 9 bases remaining between them. There are 11 residues in the CDR3. Germline V lookup: CDR1 SEHNR, CDR2 FQNEAQ (reference sequence). Extraction and reverse transcription of RNA yielded cDNA as the sequencing template. TCRdb's table, derived via immunoSEQ multiplex PCR, lists solely in-frame clones and lacks some. The sample lists roughly 150,000 clones, more than 40% occurring once. This clone has just a few counts.

The sample taken for sequencing was CD4+ T cells sorted from blood. The chain uses TRBV7-9 and TRBJ2-5, with D tentatively TRBD1 or TRBD2 (5 bases each). This clonotype originated in a human donor with alopecia areata. CDR3: CASGGGETQYF. CDR3 DNA: TGTGCCAGCGGGGGTGGTGAGACCCAGTACTTC.